This is a list of T cell receptor beta chains from one sample in a study of cytomegalovirus exposure and HLA in healthy donors. The repertoire was sequenced with immunoSEQ multiplex PCR; TCRdb's copy has only in-frame clones and lacks some. The sample has about 150,000 clones, more than 75% seen once; the top ten hold 3.5%. Material for sequencing was PBMCs. Receptors originate from a human donor in good health. The CDR3 runs from the conserved cysteine through the conserved F or W. D genes are given only for firm matches. Only some rows state a clone size, as once, few, many or a class for expanded clones.

TRBJ1-5 TRBD1 TRBV5-8 once TGTGCCAGCAGCCCCGGGACAGGGCCCAATCAGCCCCAGCATTTT CASSPGTGPNQPQHF
TRBJ2-5 - TRBV4-2 - TGTGCCAGCAGCCAAGACCGAGGTTACCAAGAGACCCAGTACTTC CASSQDRGYQETQYF
TRBJ1-1 TRBD1 TRBV5-4 few TGTGCCAGCAGCCCAGGGACAGGGAGGAACACTGAAGCTTTCTTT CASSPGTGRNTEAFF
TRBJ2-7 - TRBV6-1 few TGTGCCAGCAGCATTGGGACAACAGAAGCAGGCGAGCAGTACTTC CASSIGTTEAGEQYF
TRBJ2-5 - TRBV7-8 few TGTGCCAGCAGCTTAGAAGCGTTACCTCAAGAGACCCAGTACTTC CASSLEALPQETQYF
TRBJ1-2 TRBD1 TRBV2 - TGTGCCAGCAGTTTCCGGGACAGGGACGGCTACACCTTC CASSFRDRDGYTF
TRBJ1-1 TRBD1 TRBV5-4 - TGTGCCAGCAGCCTACAGAACAGGGGAAACACTGAAGCTTTCTTT CASSLQNRGNTEAFF
TRBJ2-2 - TRBV30 few TGTGCCTGGAGAGGAGGTAGCGGTTCGAACACCGGGGAGCTGTTTTTT CAWRGGSGSNTGELFF
TRBJ2-3 TRBD2 TRBV7-7 - TGTGCCAGCAGCCCATCTATAGCGGGGGTGGCAGATACGCAGTATTTT CASSPSIAGVADTQYF
TRBJ2-1 TRBD2 TRBV15 once TGTGCCACCCGAGCGGGAGAACTTGATTATGAGCAGTTCTTC CATRAGELDYEQFF
TRBJ2-1 - TRBV14 - TGTGCCAGCAGCCCTAGGCCTAGCCCCCAGTTCTTC CASSPRPSPQFF
TRBJ2-7 - TRBV1 - TGCACCAGCATATGGGCTGGGGCCGAGCAGTACTTC CTSIWAGAEQYF
TRBJ2-7 TRBD1 TRBV27 - TGTGCCAGCAGTTTAAGGGCAGGGGGCAACGAGCAGTACTTC CASSLRAGGNEQYF
TRBJ1-4 - TRBV10-3 - TGTGCCATCAGTGAGACGGGACCGGAGGGAGAAAAACTGTTTTTT CAISETGPEGEKLFF
TRBJ1-4 - TRBV11-2 - TGTGCCAGCAGCTCCGACAGTCTCCTTAATGAAAAACTGTTTTTT CASSSDSLLNEKLFF
TRBJ2-1 TRBD1 TRBV7-9 few TGTGCCAGCAGCGCCAGGGTACCCGGACAGGGGATGAATGAGCAGTTCTTC CASSARVPGQGMNEQFF
TRBJ2-3 - TRBV4-3 - TGCGCCAGCAGCCAAGATTTTCCAGGGACAGATACGCAGTATTTT CASSQDFPGTDTQYF
TRBJ1-1 - TRBV14 - TGTGCCAGCAGCCAACACATGAACACTGAAGCTTTCTTT CASSQHMNTEAFF
TRBJ1-2 TRBD1 TRBV11-1 - TGTGCCAGCAGCTTAGCGGACAGGGGGCAATATGGCTACACCTTC CASSLADRGQYGYTF
TRBJ2-7 TRBD2 TRBV7-8 - TGTGCCAGCAGCCAGCCCAGCGGGAACTACGAGCAGTACTTC CASSQPSGNYEQYF
TRBJ1-2 TRBD1 TRBV14 - TGTGCCAGCAGCCAAGGGACAGGGGGAGGCTACACCTTC CASSQGTGGGYTF
TRBJ1-1 - TRBV6-5 - TGTGCCAGCAGTTACTCGGGAGGGAGACGTGACACTGAAGCTTTCTTT CASSYSGGRRDTEAFF
TRBJ1-1 - TRBV7-9 - TGTGCCAGCAGCTTTCTAAGTAGAGGGAACACTGAAGCTTTCTTT CASSFLSRGNTEAFF
TRBJ1-3 - TRBV5-1 - TGCGCCAGCAGCTTGGCTGGACAGCACGGAAACACCATATATTTT CASSLAGQHGNTIYF
TRBJ2-2 - TRBV14 - TGTGCCAGCAGCCAAGCCCGGACAGTTCACACCGGGGAGCTGTTTTTT CASSQARTVHTGELFF
TRBJ1-4 - TRBV30 - TGTGCCTCCCAGGGGCCCACTAATGAAAAACTGTTTTTT CASQGPTNEKLFF
TRBJ1-3 - TRBV7-9 - TGTTCCAGCAGCCCCCCGGGAAACACCATATATTTT CSSSPPGNTIYF
TRBJ1-3 - TRBV5-1 - TGCGCCAGCAGCCGCGAGACGGAGGGGTCTGGAAACACCATATATTTT CASSRETEGSGNTIYF
TRBJ1-1 - TRBV4-1 few TGCGCCAGCAGGGTGACAGAGCTCGGCACTGAAGCTTTCTTT CASRVTELGTEAFF
TRBJ1-2 TRBD1 TRBV14 - TGTGCCAGCAGCCAACATAAACTTAGACAGGGGGCTGGTGGCTACACCTTC CASSQHKLRQGAGGYTF
TRBJ1-2 - TRBV11-2 - TGTGCCAGCAGCGCGGGAGGGGGGGACGTCTATGGCTACACCTTC CASSAGGGDVYGYTF
TRBJ1-2 - TRBV27 - TGTGCCAGCAGTCCGGGCGGGGGGCATGGCTATGGCTACACCTTC CASSPGGGHGYGYTF
TRBJ1-2 - TRBV29-1 - TGCAGCGTTGGACAGGCGGTGGGCTACACCTTC CSVGQAVGYTF
TRBJ2-5 - TRBV28 - TGTGCCAGCAGTTTTCCCCAGGGGCGTTTGGAGACCCAGTACTTC CASSFPQGRLETQYF
TRBJ2-1 TRBD1 TRBV6-6 - TGTGCCAGCAGTTTAAGGACAGGGGTCTACAATGAGCAGTTCTTC CASSLRTGVYNEQFF
TRBJ2-7 - TRBV14 - TGTGCCAGCAGCCAGGTACTCTACGAGCAGTACTTC CASSQVLYEQYF
TRBJ2-7 TRBD1 TRBV19 - TGTGCCAGTAGTATTCGACCCCGGGACAGGTCCTACGAGCAGTACTTC CASSIRPRDRSYEQYF
TRBJ2-7 TRBD2 TRBV19 - TGTGCCAGTAGGCCGGGACTAGCGGGACGCGAGCAGTACTTC CASRPGLAGREQYF
TRBJ2-1 - TRBV5-1 - TGCGCCAGCCTCGCAGAAAACTCCTACAATGAGCAGTTCTTC CASLAENSYNEQFF
TRBJ2-3 TRBD2 TRBV6-8 - TGTGCCAGCATAAGACTAGCGGGAACAGATACGCAGTATTTT CASIRLAGTDTQYF
TRBJ2-1 TRBD1 TRBV5-1 - TGCGCCAGCAGCTTCCCTGGGACAGGTGATTACAGGGAGCAGTTCTTC CASSFPGTGDYREQFF
TRBJ2-5 TRBD2 TRBV4-1 - TGCGCCAGCAGCCAGGGGCCTCCGGGACTAGGAGGAGAGACCCAGTACTTC CASSQGPPGLGGETQYF
TRBJ1-1 - TRBV19 - TGTGCCAGTAGGCTCGGAGTTGAAGCTTTCTTT CASRLGVEAFF
TRBJ1-2 - TRBV19 - TGTGCCAGTAGTATATTGGGGGGTAATGGCTACACCTTC CASSILGGNGYTF
TRBJ2-1 TRBD1 TRBV5-6 - TGTGCCAGCAGCTTCGGGACAGATAATGAGCAGTTCTTC CASSFGTDNEQFF
TRBJ2-7 - TRBV4-2 few TGTGCCAGCAGCCAAGCCACTGCCGTTGACGAGCAGTACTTC CASSQATAVDEQYF
TRBJ1-3 - TRBV5-6 - TGTGCCAGCAGCTTCAGGGATGGAAACACCATATATTTT CASSFRDGNTIYF
TRBJ1-2 TRBD1 TRBV19 - TGTGCCAGTAGTATTACGACAGGGGGAAACTATGGCTACACCTTC CASSITTGGNYGYTF
TRBJ2-6 - TRBV19 - TGTGCCAGTGGGGACTTTGTAGCAGGGGCCAACGTCCTGACTTTC CASGDFVAGANVLTF
TRBJ2-1 TRBD2 TRBV10-2 - TGCGCCAGCAGTCTAGCGGGGGGGCCGGGTGAGCAGTTCTTC CASSLAGGPGEQFF
TRBJ2-2 TRBD1 TRBV27 - TGTGCCAGCAGTTTATTGGCAGGGGGAGCCGGGGAGCTGTTTTTT CASSLLAGGAGELFF
TRBJ1-1 - TRBV19 - TGTGCCGCATCGAGGGTCCCGCGAACTGAAGCTTTCTTT CAASRVPRTEAFF
TRBJ1-3 - TRBV5-1 - TGCGCCAGCAGCTTGGCCCCGGGGAGCTCTGGAAACACCATATATTTT CASSLAPGSSGNTIYF
TRBJ1-1 - TRBV18 - TGTGCCAGCTCACCATTGGACAGTAGGAACACTGAAGCTTTCTTT CASSPLDSRNTEAFF
TRBJ1-4 - TRBV2 - TGTGCCAGCACAAGGGAAGGGGGTAAACTGTTTTTT CASTREGGKLFF
TRBJ2-7 - TRBV10-2 - TGCGCCAGCAGGGGTTTAGCGGCGGCCTCCTACGAGCAGTACTTC CASRGLAAASYEQYF
TRBJ2-7 - TRBV5-5 few TGTGCCAGCAGCCCGGGGGCAGGGGGGTACGAGCAGTACTTC CASSPGAGGYEQYF
TRBJ1-2 - TRBV6-1 few TGTGCCAGCAGTGAAGACAGAGACTATGGCTACACCTTC CASSEDRDYGYTF
TRBJ1-1 - TRBV14 - TGTGCCAGCAGCCAAGATGGGCCCGGCGAGGCTTTCTTT CASSQDGPGEAFF